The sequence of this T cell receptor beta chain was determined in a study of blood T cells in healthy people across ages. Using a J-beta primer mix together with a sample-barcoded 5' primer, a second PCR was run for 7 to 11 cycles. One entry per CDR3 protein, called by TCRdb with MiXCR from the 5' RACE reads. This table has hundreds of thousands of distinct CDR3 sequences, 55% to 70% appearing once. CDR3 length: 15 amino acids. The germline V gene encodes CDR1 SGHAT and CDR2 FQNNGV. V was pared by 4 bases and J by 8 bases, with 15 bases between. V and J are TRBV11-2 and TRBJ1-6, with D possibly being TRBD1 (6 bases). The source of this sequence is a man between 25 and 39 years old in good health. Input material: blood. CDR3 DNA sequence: TGTGCCAGCAGCTCGTGGACAGAACCTCATTCACCCCTCCACTTT. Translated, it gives CASSSWTEPHSPLHF.